Shown below are 18 T cell receptor beta chains from a single sample sequenced in a study of PD-L1 blockade in urothelial cancer. Sequenced by immunoSEQ multiplex PCR; TCRdb stores in-frame clones only, minus some. Of over 75,000 clones listed, 70% to 90% are singletons. Time point indicated: pretreatment peripheral blood. Material: PBMCs, obtained around atezolizumab (anti-PD-L1) treatment. The receptors come from a man between 60 and 70 years old with urothelial cancer.

This chain connects TRBV7-9 to TRBJ1-4; D unclear. Germline V lookup: CDR1 SEHNR, CDR2 FQNEAQ (reference sequence). V lost 1 base, J lost 2 bases, and 8 bases lay in between. There are 15 residues in the CDR3. The CDR3 DNA follows: TGTGCCAGCAGCTTAGGGCGGCTGACTAATGAAAAACTGTTTTTT. Encoded protein: CASSLGRLTNEKLFF.

The rearrangement uses TRBV30 and TRBJ1-2, with a weak D call TRBD1 (5 bases). The length of the CDR3 is 15 residues. The germline gives CDR1 GTSNPN, CDR2 SVGIG (reference sequence). The V gene lost 3 bases and the J gene lost 5 bases, with 19 bases spanning the gap. This CDR3 is CAWRGYGRAVYGYTF. CDR3 sequence (DNA): TGTGCCTGGAGGGGTTATGGCAGGGCAGTTTATGGCTACACCTTC.

The rearrangement uses TRBV19 and TRBJ1-5, with 12 bases identical to TRBD1. The CDR3 length is 16 residues. Germline loops: CDR1 LNHDA, CDR2 SQIVND (reference sequence). J gave up 5 bases and V 5 bases, and 7 bases lay outside the gene matches. Here the CDR3 DNA reads TGTGCCAGTAGTGCCGGGACAGGGGGCAGGGATCAGCCCCAGCATTTT. Translated, it gives CASSAGTGGRDQPQHF.

The genes are TRBV19 and TRBJ1-1; D gene uncertain. The length of the CDR3 is 14 residues. Deletions cut 4 bases from V and 2 bases from J, with 11 bases between. Germline V gives CDR1 LNHDA, CDR2 SQIVND (reference sequence). The CDR3 is CASSRSSVNTEAFF. The DNA for the CDR3 is TGTGCCAGTAGTAGGTCCTCGGTTAACACTGAAGCTTTCTTT. The full variable domain, with the rest looked up from reference TRBV19 and TRBJ1-1, is DGGITQSPKYLFRKEGQNVTLSCEQNLNHDAMYWYRQDPGQGLRLIYYSQIVNDFQKGDIAEGYSVSREKKESFPLTVTSAQKNPTAFYLCASSRSSVNTEAFFGQGTRLTVV.

The chain recombines TRBV6-1 with TRBJ2-1; 8 nucleotides agree with TRBD1. V was clipped by 4 bases and J by 0 bases; unmatched bases: 2. From germline, CDR1 is MNHNS and CDR2 SASEGT. CDR3 length: 15 amino acids. CDR3 bases: TGTGCCAGCAGTGGACAGGGGAGCTCCTACAATGAGCAGTTCTTC. Residues: CASSGQGSSYNEQFF.

The V gene is TRBV10-3, the J gene TRBJ2-2; 14 nucleotides agree with TRBD2. This CDR3 comprises 16 residues. The junction had 2 bases not matched to a gene; V was cut back by 4 bases and J by 4 bases. Germline CDR1 is ENHRY and CDR2 is SYGVKD. CDR3 sequence: CAISGGTSGSTGELFF. The CDR3 coding sequence is TGTGCCATCAGTGGGGGGACTAGCGGGAGCACCGGGGAGCTGTTTTTT.

The chain is built from TRBV11-2 and TRBJ2-1, with D possibly being TRBD2 (6 bases). The CDR3 has 16 amino acids. CDR1 SGHAT and CDR2 FQNNGV come from the germline V gene. Trimming cost V 6 bases and J 8 bases, with 23 bases left between them. This CDR3 is CASRYQPGLSADEQFF. The CDR3 region has the DNA TGTGCCAGCAGATACCAACCGGGACTGTCGGCAGATGAGCAGTTCTTC.

This clone was counted between two and nine times. V gene TRBV11-2 combines with J gene TRBJ2-7; D uncertain. This CDR3 spans 14 amino acids. Trimming took off 0 bases at V and 4 bases at J, with 10 bases between the two ends. The germline V gene encodes CDR1 SGHAT and CDR2 FQNNGV. The CDR3 sequence: CASSLDRPSYEQYF. Here the CDR3 DNA reads TGTGCCAGCAGCTTAGACAGACCTAGTTACGAGCAGTACTTC.

This rearrangement joins TRBV5-6 to TRBJ2-1, with 10 bases identical to TRBD2. This CDR3 has 16 residues. CDR1 is SGHDT and CDR2 is YYEEEE in the germline V gene. Trimming cost V 4 bases and J 7 bases; bases outside gene matches: 11. The CDR3 DNA reads as TGTGCCAGCAGCACCTCGGCTAGCGGGAGAAAAAATGAGCAGTTCTTC. Translation: CASSTSASGRKNEQFF.

V gene TRBV6-5 combines with J gene TRBJ1-3; D is unresolved. Trimming took off 6 bases at V and 4 bases at J, with 13 bases between the two ends. The germline gives CDR1 MNHEY, CDR2 SVGAGI. The CDR3 consists of 14 residues. CDR3 loop: CASSPNGQGNTIYF. The CDR3, as DNA: TGTGCCAGCAGCCCTAATGGGCAGGGAAACACCATATATTTT.

The gene calls are TRBV6-5 and TRBJ1-1; D gene ambiguous. CDR1 MNHEY and CDR2 SVGAGI come from the germline V gene. The CDR3 is made up of 15 amino acids. Trimming pared 3 bases from V and 1 base from J, leaving 12 bases between. The DNA of the CDR3 is TGTGCCAGCAGTTATGGTCCAGGTTGGAACACTGAAGCTTTCTTT. As protein: CASSYGPGWNTEAFF.

This chain connects TRBV7-9 to TRBJ1-2, with 7 bases lining up with TRBD1. Germline trimming cut 5 bases from V and 7 bases from J; bases unmatched to any gene: 10. The CDR3 consists of 14 residues. Germline V gives CDR1 SEHNR, CDR2 FQNEAQ (reference sequence). The CDR3 DNA sequence: TGTGCCAGCAGCGCATTACAGGGGATGGGTGGCTACACCTTC. Its protein product is CASSALQGMGGYTF.

The chain employs TRBV2 and TRBJ1-1; TRBD1 agrees at 8 bases. Germline V gene data show CDR1 as SNHLY and CDR2 as FYNNEI. This CDR3 region has 13 residues. J lost 7 bases, V lost 5 bases, and 6 bases had no gene match. CDR3 DNA: TGTGCCAGCAGTTCAGGGGGCGGCGGTGAAGCTTTCTTT. It encodes CASSSGGGGEAFF.

CDR3 residues: CAYLPGEQYF. The DNA of the CDR3 is TGTGCTTACCTACCTGGCGAGCAGTACTTC. V and J are TRBV25-1 and TRBJ2-7; D gene uncertain. The CDR3 covers 10 residues. Germline V gene lookup returns CDR1 MGHDK and CDR2 SYGVNS.

The chain carries TRBV5-1 and TRBJ2-1, with TRBD2 identical over 12 bases. V shed 0 bases and J 2 bases; nucleotides not matched to a gene: 3. The germline gives CDR1 SGHRS, CDR2 YFSETQ. This CDR3 contains 17 residues. CDR3 nucleotides: TGCGCCAGCAGCTTGGCGCCTAGCGGGGGGGCCTACAATGAGCAGTTCTTC. This sequence encodes CASSLAPSGGAYNEQFF.

The chain has TRBV6-1 and TRBJ1-6; D is ambiguous. The CDR3 extends over 15 amino acids. The V end lost 3 bases, the J end lost 0 bases, and 6 bases lay between the germline ends. Per the germline V gene, CDR1 is MNHNS and CDR2 is SASEGT. CDR3 bases: TGTGCCAGCAGTGAGCCCAGCTCCTATAATTCACCCCTCCACTTT. It translates to CASSEPSSYNSPLHF.

This chain connects TRBV28 to TRBJ1-2, with a tentative D call TRBD1 (6 bases). Trimming pared 6 bases from V and 4 bases from J, leaving 18 bases between. Per germline, CDR1 MDHEN and CDR2 SYDVKM. The CDR3 length is 15 residues. This CDR3 is CASSQTSRGSYGYTF. In nucleotides, the CDR3 is TGTGCCAGCAGCCAAACCTCCAGGGGTAGCTATGGCTACACCTTC.

The V and J genes are TRBV18 and TRBJ1-3, with D perhaps TRBD1 (6 bases). CDR1 is KGHSH, CDR2 LQKENI, per germline. The CDR3 spans 14 residues. V dropped 3 bases and J dropped 7 bases, with 13 bases sitting between them. The DNA for the CDR3 is TGTGCCAGCTCACCTCAGGGGTTTCGGAACACCATATATTTT. The encoded protein is CASSPQGFRNTIYF.